Following are 25 T cell receptor beta chains from one sample sequenced in a study of T-cell memory formation after mild COVID-19. TCRdb fed the 5' RACE reads into MiXCR, producing one record per CDR3 protein. The data contain about 440,000 distinct CDR3 sequences, about 19% of them singletons. Sequenced sample: PBMCs or a T cell subset sorted from them (not recorded which). Receptors originate from an adult woman who had mild COVID-19 (a few samples of this study predate the infection). Cell type and time point are not known.

CDR3: CASTPGTGTEAFF. The CDR3 bases are TGTGCCAGCACCCCAGGGACAGGAACTGAAGCTTTCTTT. V gene TRBV7-9 combines with J gene TRBJ1-1; 8 bases are a match to TRBD1. The CDR3 is 13 residues long. Germline trimming cut 7 bases from V and 5 bases from J; bases unmatched to any gene: 6. CDR1 and CDR2 (germline): SEHNR, FQNEAQ (reference sequence).

The rearrangement links TRBV12-3 or TRBV12-4 to TRBJ2-1; 8 nucleotides align to TRBD2. V lost 8 bases and J lost 11; bases outside the gene matches: 20. This CDR3 is built from 16 residues. CDR3 in DNA: TGTGCCAGCGTCGTCGTGGGGCGGGGGGACGACCCCCAGCAGTTCTTC. This codes for CASVVVGRGDDPQQFF.

This clonotype was picked up a small number of times. The gene calls are TRBV11-1 and TRBJ1-1; 10 bases map to TRBD1. Trimming at V came to 5 bases and at J to 7 bases, leaving 7 bases not matched to a gene. The CDR3 extends over 14 amino acids. Germline V CDR1 and CDR2: SGHAT, FQDESV (reference sequence). CDR3 bases: TGTGCCAGCAGCGTAGACAGGGGGCTGAATGAAGCTTTCTTT. Translating it yields CASSVDRGLNEAFF.

This clonotype has a count of ten or more. V gene TRBV5-1 combines with J gene TRBJ2-5, with 10 positions matching TRBD1. The V segment lost 6 bases and the J segment 5 bases; nucleotides outside the gene matches: 7. The CDR3 spans 14 residues. The germline gives CDR1 SGHRS, CDR2 YFSETQ. The chain's CDR3 is CASNGQGVGETQYF. CDR3 in DNA: TGCGCCAGCAACGGACAGGGGGTCGGGGAGACCCAGTACTTC.

This chain uses TRBV19 with TRBJ2-3; 8 bases align to TRBD2. Germline values: CDR1 LNHDA, CDR2 SQIVND (reference sequence). Germline trimming cut 4 bases from V and 0 bases from J; bases unmatched to any gene: 12. This CDR3 spans 18 amino acids. CDR3 bases: TGTGCCAGTAGTACCTACTCCAGCGGGGGATTTAGCACAGATACGCAGTATTTT. This codes for CASSTYSSGGFSTDTQYF.

This clonotype was counted between two and nine times. As DNA, the CDR3 is TGTGCCAGCGACCCCACAGGGTTGTTCAGAGCTTTCTTT. Translated, it gives CASDPTGLFRAFF. V is TRBV6-1 and J is TRBJ1-1, with TRBD1 as a possible D gene (6 bases). The CDR3 runs to 13 residues. Germline V gives CDR1 MNHNS, CDR2 SASEGT. Trimming shortened V by 8 bases and J by 10 bases, and 20 bases separated the two germline ends.

The chain links TRBV2 to TRBJ2-1; possibly TRBD2 for D (6 bases). The length of the CDR3 is 14 residues. V was clipped by 6 bases and J by 1 base, with 10 bases between them. CDR1 and CDR2 (germline): SNHLY, FYNNEI. This CDR3 reads CASRNGRSYNEQFF. Written as DNA, the CDR3 is TGTGCCAGCAGGAACGGGAGATCCTACAATGAGCAGTTCTTC. The variable domain in full, completed from reference TRBV2 and TRBJ2-1, reads EPEVTQTPSHQVTQMGQEVILRCVPISNHLYFYWYRQILGQKVEFLVSFYNNEISEKSEIFDDQFSVERPDGSNFTLKIRSTKLEDSAMYFCASRNGRSYNEQFFGPGTRLTVL.

This clonotype has only a few counts. The chain carries TRBV15 and TRBJ1-1, with D unclear. V lost 1 base and J lost 7, with 10 bases in between. The CDR3 contains 13 residues. CDR1 and CDR2 from the germline V gene are LNHNV and YYDKDF (reference sequence). The CDR3 loop is CATSRVSGREAFF. The CDR3 DNA reads TGTGCCACCAGCAGAGTGTCGGGTCGTGAAGCTTTCTTT.

The CDR3: CASSEIGSAGGTDTQYF. The CDR3 region has the DNA TGTGCCAGCAGTGAGATCGGGTCGGCGGGAGGCACAGATACGCAGTATTTT. The V call is TRBV2, the J call TRBJ2-3; TRBD2 matches at 7 bases. In germline, CDR1 is SNHLY, CDR2 FYNNEI. J was trimmed by 1 base and V by 3 bases; bases with no gene match: 10. The CDR3 contains 17 residues.

The chain is built from TRBV4-1 and TRBJ2-1; 14 bases are a match to TRBD2. V lost 4 bases and J lost 9; bases outside the gene matches: 11. Germline CDR1 is MGHRA and CDR2 is YSYEKL. This CDR3 region has 17 residues. The CDR3, as DNA: TGCGCCAGCAGCCCCCTACCCGGGACTAGCGGGGGCCTTGAGCAGTTCTTC. Its translation is CASSPLPGTSGGLEQFF.

This clonotype was observed a few times. In nucleotides, the CDR3 is TGTGCCAGCAGCCAAAGACTAGGGACCGCCGGGGAGCTGTTTTTT. The encoded protein is CASSQRLGTAGELFF. This chain joins TRBV27 and TRBJ2-2; possible D gene TRBD2, 6 bases. The CDR3 runs 15 residues. Germline assignment: CDR1 MNHEY and CDR2 SMNVEV (reference sequence). Trimming left V 6 bases short and J 6 bases short, with 17 bases between.

The V call is TRBV12-3 or TRBV12-4, the J call TRBJ2-7; possible D gene TRBD1, 5 bases. Trimming took off 2 bases at V and 3 bases at J, with 11 bases between the two ends. The CDR3 is 14 residues long. The CDR3 region has the DNA TGTGCCAGCAGTTTAATGGGCAGGGTCTACGAGCAGTACTTC. This translates into CASSLMGRVYEQYF.

The chain joins TRBV5-5 to TRBJ1-2; TRBD1 agrees at 11 bases. V was pared by 0 bases and J by 3 bases, with 4 bases of the junction left unmatched. The V gene's germline CDR1 is SGHKS and CDR2 YYEKEE (reference sequence). The CDR3 contains 16 residues. The CDR3, as DNA: TGTGCCAGCAGCTTGGTAGGGACAGGGGGTGACTATGGCTACACCTTC. This codes for CASSLVGTGGDYGYTF.

V and J are TRBV18 and TRBJ2-5; D is undetermined. Germline CDR1 and CDR2: KGHSH and LQKENI. This CDR3 comprises 15 residues. Trimming shortened V by 3 bases and J by 3 bases, and 14 bases separated the two germline ends. The CDR3 bases are TGTGCCAGCTCACCCTCTCAGTCGGTCAAAGAGACCCAGTACTTC. Translated, it gives CASSPSQSVKETQYF.

The gene calls are TRBV2 and TRBJ1-2; 7 bases are a match to TRBD1. CDR3 length: 13 amino acids. Unmatched junction bases numbered 3, after V lost 6 bases and J lost 2 bases. Germline loops: CDR1 SNHLY, CDR2 FYNNEI. DNA for the CDR3: TGTGCCAGCAGGGCGACAGGGAACTATGGCTACACCTTC. It yields the protein CASRATGNYGYTF.

This clonotype occurred many times. The V call is TRBV29-1, the J call TRBJ2-3, with 10 bases aligning to TRBD2. Germline loops: CDR1 SQVTM, CDR2 ANQGSEA. CDR3 length: 14 amino acids. Germline trimming cut 6 bases from V and 1 base from J; bases unmatched to any gene: 4. CDR3 loop: CSVPGTSGTDTQYF. Here the CDR3 DNA reads TGCAGCGTCCCCGGGACTAGCGGCACAGATACGCAGTATTTT.

This clonotype was recorded a few times. This chain joins TRBV2 and TRBJ2-2, with 10 bases aligning to TRBD1. V lost 11 bases to trimming and J lost 5 bases; unmatched junction nucleotides: 11. Germline V lookup: CDR1 SNHLY, CDR2 FYNNEI. The CDR3 sequence is 15 residues long. The CDR3 DNA follows: TGTGCCGGGGAAGACAGGGGGCTTGGGACCGGGGAGCTGTTTTTT. The encoded protein is CAGEDRGLGTGELFF.

In its sample, this clonotype was seen a few times. This chain uses TRBV12-3 or TRBV12-4 with TRBJ2-2, with 14 bases fitting TRBD2. The CDR3 runs to 15 residues. V trimming: 6 bases; J trimming: 7 bases; junction bases outside the gene matches: 4. CDR3 DNA: TGTGCCAGCAGCCGACTAGCGGGGGGGAACGGGGAGCTGTTTTTT. Amino acids: CASSRLAGGNGELFF.

This clonotype occurred a few times. V gene TRBV12-3 or TRBV12-4 combines with J gene TRBJ1-6, with D maybe TRBD1 (5 bases). Trimming stripped 6 bases from V and 6 bases from J, with 15 bases between. The CDR3 has 15 amino acids. CDR3 in DNA: TGTGCCAGCAGACCTCGGGACGGACCTAATTCACCCCTCCACTTT. Translating it yields CASRPRDGPNSPLHF.

The genes are TRBV7-9 and TRBJ2-3; D tentatively fits TRBD1 or TRBD2 (5 bases each). Germline V gene data show CDR1 as SEHNR and CDR2 as FQNEAQ (reference sequence). This CDR3 comprises 16 residues. Trimming pared 5 bases from V and 5 bases from J, leaving 20 bases between. The CDR3 nucleotides are TGTGCCAGCAGCCAAGGGACCATACTAGGGATAGATACGCAGTATTTT. It yields the protein CASSQGTILGIDTQYF.

The chain couples TRBV6-5 to TRBJ2-7; 9 nucleotides match TRBD2. Germline CDR1 MNHEY, CDR2 SVGAGI. The CDR3 contains 13 residues. The V gene end was trimmed by 5 bases and the J gene end by 5 bases; junction bases not matched to a gene: 4. CDR3 coding DNA: TGTGCCAGCAGTAGTAGCGGGGGCCACGAGCAGTACTTC. It translates to CASSSSGGHEQYF.

This clonotype was picked up a small number of times. The V call is TRBV30, the J call TRBJ2-7; a possible D gene is TRBD2 (6 bases). Trimming cost V 3 bases and J 3 bases, with 15 bases left between them. The CDR3 loop spans 14 amino acids. CDR1 and CDR2 from the germline V gene are GTSNPN and SVGIG (reference sequence). The CDR3 spells CAWSFGGSVYEQYF. For the CDR3, the DNA is TGTGCCTGGAGCTTCGGGGGTAGCGTCTACGAGCAGTACTTC.

The rearrangement links TRBV7-2 to TRBJ1-3, with 7 bases identical to TRBD1. This CDR3 comprises 19 residues. The V gene end was trimmed by 6 bases and the J gene end by 3 bases; junction bases not matched to a gene: 20. CDR1 is SGHTA and CDR2 is FQGNSA in the germline V gene. CDR3 DNA: TGTGCCAGCAGTGCTCGTTGGACAGGCCTAGGGGTTGGTGGAAACACCATATATTTT. The encoded protein is CASSARWTGLGVGGNTIYF.

This chain uses TRBV5-1 with TRBJ2-3; 8 bases are a match to TRBD1. This CDR3 contains 15 residues. Germline V gene lookup returns CDR1 SGHRS and CDR2 YFSETQ. The V segment lost 4 bases and the J segment 3 bases; nucleotides outside the gene matches: 7. CDR3 sequence (DNA): TGCGCCAGCAGCCACATGGACAGGGAGACAGATACGCAGTATTTT. Protein product: CASSHMDRETDTQYF.

The chain joins TRBV5-1 to TRBJ2-3; a possible D gene is TRBD2 (7 bases). CDR1 and CDR2 (germline): SGHRS, YFSETQ. The CDR3 contains 16 residues. Trimming shortened V by 7 bases and J by 0 bases, and 18 bases separated the two germline ends. Written as DNA, the CDR3 is TGCGCCAGCGAGGGGGGGCTTACTTCTAGCACAGATACGCAGTATTTT. Translated: CASEGGLTSSTDTQYF.